The rows below give T cell receptor beta chains drawn from one sample of a study of response to subunit inactivated influenza vaccine. TCRdb analysed the RT-PCR reads with MiXCR anew, one entry per CDR3 protein. The table includes 300,000 to 350,000 distinct CDR3 sequences, approximately 21% detected once. This specimen was PBMCs from blood, taken 21 months after vaccination. These receptors came from a man between 50 and 75 years old who received an inactivated influenza vaccine. The CDR3 runs from the conserved cysteine through the conserved F or W. The order of the fields is clone size, V gene, D gene, J gene, CDR3 DNA, CDR3 protein. The D gene is left open where the match is weak. Only part of the rows carry a size: once, few, many, or a class if the clone is expanded.

abundance: few
v_gene: TRBV24-1
d_gene: NA
j_gene: TRBJ2-1
CDR3nt: TGTGCCACCAGTGGCCCCCACCAAATGGGTTACAATGAGCAGTTCTTC
CDR3aa: CATSGPHQMGYNEQFF

abundance: few
v_gene: TRBV28
d_gene: TRBD1
j_gene: TRBJ1-5
CDR3nt: TGTGCCAGCAGTTTATCTGGGACAGGGGGCAATCAGCCCCAGCATTTT
CDR3aa: CASSLSGTGGNQPQHF

abundance: NA
v_gene: TRBV20-1
d_gene: TRBD2
j_gene: TRBJ2-3
CDR3nt: TGCAGTGCTAGCCCTAGCGGGAGCACAGATACGCAGTATTTT
CDR3aa: CSASPSGSTDTQYF

abundance: NA
v_gene: TRBV7-6
d_gene: TRBD1
j_gene: TRBJ2-7
CDR3nt: TGTGCCAGCAGCTTAGCGGCAGGGGGCATTGACGAGCAGTACTTC
CDR3aa: CASSLAAGGIDEQYF

abundance: NA
v_gene: TRBV12-3/TRBV12-4
d_gene: NA
j_gene: TRBJ2-1
CDR3nt: TGTGCCAGCGCTCGGCCCGGGACTGGCTACAATGAGCAGTTCTTC
CDR3aa: CASARPGTGYNEQFF

abundance: NA
v_gene: TRBV6-2/TRBV6-3
d_gene: NA
j_gene: TRBJ2-7
CDR3nt: TGTGCCAGCAGATCCCCCGCGGGAACATACGAGCAGTACTTC
CDR3aa: CASRSPAGTYEQYF

abundance: NA
v_gene: TRBV20-1
d_gene: NA
j_gene: TRBJ2-7
CDR3nt: TGCAGTGCCCGCCTCCCGTTTACCTACGAGCAGTACTTC
CDR3aa: CSARLPFTYEQYF

abundance: NA
v_gene: TRBV10-3
d_gene: NA
j_gene: TRBJ2-3
CDR3nt: TGTGCCATCAGTGAGTCCAATCTTAACACAGATACGCAGTATTTT
CDR3aa: CAISESNLNTDTQYF

abundance: NA
v_gene: TRBV29-1
d_gene: NA
j_gene: TRBJ2-5
CDR3nt: TGCAGCGTTGATCGCTTGAAAGAGACCCAGTACTTC
CDR3aa: CSVDRLKETQYF

abundance: NA
v_gene: TRBV20-1
d_gene: TRBD1
j_gene: TRBJ1-5
CDR3nt: TGCAGTGCAGGGACAGGGTCTCAGCCCCAGCATTTT
CDR3aa: CSAGTGSQPQHF

abundance: few
v_gene: TRBV6-2/TRBV6-3
d_gene: NA
j_gene: TRBJ2-3
CDR3nt: TGTGCCAGCAGTTACTCGATCGTCCAAAGAACGCAGTATTTT
CDR3aa: CASSYSIVQRTQYF

abundance: NA
v_gene: TRBV7-9
d_gene: NA
j_gene: TRBJ1-1
CDR3nt: TGTGCCAGCAGCTTAGGCCTCCGTGAAGCTTTCTTT
CDR3aa: CASSLGLREAFF

abundance: NA
v_gene: TRBV7-2
d_gene: NA
j_gene: TRBJ2-5
CDR3nt: TGTGCCAGCAGCCTTAGCGCGCTGCGGGAGACCCAGTACTTC
CDR3aa: CASSLSALRETQYF

abundance: few
v_gene: TRBV7-8
d_gene: NA
j_gene: TRBJ2-1
CDR3nt: TGTGCCAGCAGCTTAGGGGGACCCCCTCTTTACAATGAGCAGTTCTTC
CDR3aa: CASSLGGPPLYNEQFF

abundance: many
v_gene: TRBV29-1
d_gene: TRBD1
j_gene: TRBJ1-1
CDR3nt: TGCAGCGTTGACCCGGGACAGGGGGCCACTGAAGCTTTCTTT
CDR3aa: CSVDPGQGATEAFF

abundance: many
v_gene: TRBV7-9
d_gene: NA
j_gene: TRBJ1-1
CDR3nt: TGTGCCAGCAGCTTAGCGGGCAGGAAAATGAACACTGAAGCTTTCTTT
CDR3aa: CASSLAGRKMNTEAFF

abundance: few
v_gene: TRBV6-4
d_gene: TRBD2
j_gene: TRBJ2-3
CDR3nt: TGTGCCAGCAGTGACCGACCCCTAGCGGGAGGAGGAACAGATACGCAGTATTTT
CDR3aa: CASSDRPLAGGGTDTQYF

abundance: many
v_gene: TRBV20-1
d_gene: NA
j_gene: TRBJ2-1
CDR3nt: TGCAGTGCTTTTTCCGGGACTCGCAACAATGAGCAGTTCTTC
CDR3aa: CSAFSGTRNNEQFF

abundance: NA
v_gene: TRBV2
d_gene: NA
j_gene: TRBJ1-5
CDR3nt: TGTGCCAGCCGAGGACTGGAGGGTCAGCCCCAGCATTTT
CDR3aa: CASRGLEGQPQHF

abundance: many
v_gene: TRBV11-2
d_gene: NA
j_gene: TRBJ1-1
CDR3nt: TGTGCCAGCAGGCTCGAACAGAACACTGAAGCTTTCTTT
CDR3aa: CASRLEQNTEAFF

abundance: NA
v_gene: TRBV18
d_gene: TRBD1
j_gene: TRBJ1-2
CDR3nt: TGTGCCAGCTCACCGACAACAGGGGGTGGCTACACCTTC
CDR3aa: CASSPTTGGGYTF

abundance: few
v_gene: TRBV7-9
d_gene: NA
j_gene: TRBJ2-2
CDR3nt: TGTGCCAGCAGTCCCAAAGGGGCCACTACCTTCCCCGGGGAGCTGTTTTTT
CDR3aa: CASSPKGATTFPGELFF

abundance: NA
v_gene: TRBV5-4
d_gene: NA
j_gene: TRBJ2-3
CDR3nt: TGTGCCAGCAGCGGTCAACTAGGGCAAACAGATACGCAGTATTTT
CDR3aa: CASSGQLGQTDTQYF

abundance: NA
v_gene: TRBV6-2/TRBV6-3
d_gene: TRBD1
j_gene: TRBJ2-7
CDR3nt: TGTGCCAGCAGTCAACAGGGGTACTACGAGCAGTACTTC
CDR3aa: CASSQQGYYEQYF

abundance: few
v_gene: TRBV14
d_gene: TRBD2
j_gene: TRBJ2-5
CDR3nt: TGTGCCAGCAGCCCCTTAGCGGGAGAAGGAGAGACCCAGTACTTC
CDR3aa: CASSPLAGEGETQYF

abundance: NA
v_gene: TRBV4-3
d_gene: TRBD2
j_gene: TRBJ2-1
CDR3nt: TGCGCCAGCAGCCAAGATGTTGGAGCGGGAGGGCCTAATGAGCAGTTCTTC
CDR3aa: CASSQDVGAGGPNEQFF

abundance: few
v_gene: TRBV4-3
d_gene: NA
j_gene: TRBJ1-4
CDR3nt: TGCGCCAGCAGCCAAGCGTGGCGGGACGCAACTAATGAAAAACTGTTTTTT
CDR3aa: CASSQAWRDATNEKLFF

abundance: many
v_gene: TRBV11-2
d_gene: TRBD2
j_gene: TRBJ2-1
CDR3nt: TGTGCCAGCAGCTTAGAGGGGTCTAGCGGATACTCCTACAATGAGCAGTTCTTC
CDR3aa: CASSLEGSSGYSYNEQFF

abundance: many
v_gene: TRBV12-3/TRBV12-4
d_gene: NA
j_gene: TRBJ1-3
CDR3nt: TGTGCCAGCAGTTCGGGGCCTACGGGAAACACCATATATTTT
CDR3aa: CASSSGPTGNTIYF

abundance: NA
v_gene: TRBV7-9
d_gene: NA
j_gene: TRBJ2-7
CDR3nt: TGTGCCAGCAGCAGTAGACCCCGGGACACCCACTTCTACGAGCAGTACTTC
CDR3aa: CASSSRPRDTHFYEQYF

abundance: NA
v_gene: TRBV12-3/TRBV12-4
d_gene: NA
j_gene: TRBJ1-4
CDR3nt: TGTGCCAGCAGTTCCAGTTCTCTCCCAACTAATGAAAAACTGTTTTTT
CDR3aa: CASSSSSLPTNEKLFF

abundance: NA
v_gene: TRBV20-1
d_gene: TRBD2
j_gene: TRBJ2-4
CDR3nt: TGCAGTGCTCCTAGCGGGAGGGCGGTTGGGGACATTCAGTACTTC
CDR3aa: CSAPSGRAVGDIQYF

abundance: NA
v_gene: TRBV20-1
d_gene: NA
j_gene: TRBJ1-5
CDR3nt: TGCAGTGCTCCGGGGGCTCAGGGATGGAATCAGACCCAGCATTTT
CDR3aa: CSAPGAQGWNQTQHF

abundance: NA
v_gene: TRBV7-3
d_gene: NA
j_gene: TRBJ2-5
CDR3nt: TGTGCCAGCAGTTACCAAGGTGGCCAAGAGACCCAGTACTTC
CDR3aa: CASSYQGGQETQYF

abundance: NA
v_gene: TRBV4-3
d_gene: NA
j_gene: TRBJ1-2
CDR3nt: TGCGCCAGCAGCCAAGATCAAGTTGGGACGGCTAGAGGCTACACCTTC
CDR3aa: CASSQDQVGTARGYTF

abundance: few
v_gene: TRBV5-1
d_gene: TRBD2
j_gene: TRBJ2-3
CDR3nt: TGCGCCAGCAGCCTCGGTAGTGCGGGGGGGTATGAAGATACGCAGTATTTT
CDR3aa: CASSLGSAGGYEDTQYF

abundance: few
v_gene: TRBV18
d_gene: NA
j_gene: TRBJ1-1
CDR3nt: TGTGCCAGCTCAAACCAAATGAAAGGAAACACTGAAGCTTTCTTT
CDR3aa: CASSNQMKGNTEAFF

abundance: once
v_gene: TRBV7-8
d_gene: TRBD1
j_gene: TRBJ2-6
CDR3nt: TGTGCCAGCAGCTGGCCCGGGACAGGGTCTAGCTCTGGGGCCAACGTCCTGACTTTC
CDR3aa: CASSWPGTGSSSGANVLTF

abundance: NA
v_gene: TRBV29-1
d_gene: NA
j_gene: TRBJ2-3
CDR3nt: TGCAGCGTTCACAAAGACGGGTATAGCACAGATACGCAGTATTTT
CDR3aa: CSVHKDGYSTDTQYF

abundance: few
v_gene: TRBV20-1
d_gene: NA
j_gene: TRBJ1-6
CDR3nt: TGCAGTGCTAGAGATGCAGGGGTCTATAATTCACCCCTCCACTTT
CDR3aa: CSARDAGVYNSPLHF

abundance: NA
v_gene: TRBV9
d_gene: NA
j_gene: TRBJ1-4
CDR3nt: TGTGCCAGCAGCGTCGGTGATGGGAATGAAAAACTGTTTTTT
CDR3aa: CASSVGDGNEKLFF

abundance: NA
v_gene: TRBV9
d_gene: TRBD1
j_gene: TRBJ1-5
CDR3nt: TGTGCCAGCAGCGCGGGACAGCTTAGCAATCAGCCCCAGCATTTT
CDR3aa: CASSAGQLSNQPQHF

abundance: few
v_gene: TRBV6-5
d_gene: TRBD1
j_gene: TRBJ2-5
CDR3nt: TGTGCCAGCAGTTATCGCAGGGGGCAAGAGACCCAGTACTTC
CDR3aa: CASSYRRGQETQYF

abundance: NA
v_gene: TRBV11-2
d_gene: TRBD2
j_gene: TRBJ2-6
CDR3nt: TGTGCCAGCAGCACCCGACTAGCGGGCGTCTCTGGGGCCAACGTCCTGACTTTC
CDR3aa: CASSTRLAGVSGANVLTF

abundance: NA
v_gene: TRBV29-1
d_gene: NA
j_gene: TRBJ2-1
CDR3nt: TGCAGCGTTGCAAGGGGCTACAATGAGCAGTTCTTC
CDR3aa: CSVARGYNEQFF

abundance: NA
v_gene: TRBV10-3
d_gene: NA
j_gene: TRBJ2-1
CDR3nt: TGTGCCATCAGTGAAGTTGGAAATGAGCAGTTCTTC
CDR3aa: CAISEVGNEQFF

abundance: NA
v_gene: TRBV3-1
d_gene: NA
j_gene: TRBJ1-1
CDR3nt: TGTGCCAGCAGCCAACCCGGGTTGGGCACTGAAGCTTTCTTT
CDR3aa: CASSQPGLGTEAFF

abundance: few
v_gene: TRBV6-7
d_gene: NA
j_gene: TRBJ2-3
CDR3nt: TGTGCCAGCAGTTACCCAGGTTCTTCCAGCACAGATACGCAGTATTTT
CDR3aa: CASSYPGSSSTDTQYF

abundance: NA
v_gene: TRBV19
d_gene: NA
j_gene: TRBJ1-1
CDR3nt: TGTGCCAGTAGGAAGGATGATAGAGGGGTGAGCACTGAAGCTTTCTTT
CDR3aa: CASRKDDRGVSTEAFF

abundance: NA
v_gene: TRBV20-1
d_gene: NA
j_gene: TRBJ2-3
CDR3nt: TGCAGTGCTAGAGTTTCTCATTACACAGATACGCAGTATTTT
CDR3aa: CSARVSHYTDTQYF

abundance: NA
v_gene: TRBV6-2/TRBV6-3
d_gene: NA
j_gene: TRBJ1-5
CDR3nt: TGTGCCAGCAGTTCCTACAGGGTCGATCAGCCCCAGCATTTT
CDR3aa: CASSSYRVDQPQHF

abundance: many
v_gene: TRBV7-2
d_gene: TRBD2
j_gene: TRBJ2-7
CDR3nt: TGTGCCAGCAGTAAACTAGCGGGAGTCCCCTACGAGCAGTACTTC
CDR3aa: CASSKLAGVPYEQYF